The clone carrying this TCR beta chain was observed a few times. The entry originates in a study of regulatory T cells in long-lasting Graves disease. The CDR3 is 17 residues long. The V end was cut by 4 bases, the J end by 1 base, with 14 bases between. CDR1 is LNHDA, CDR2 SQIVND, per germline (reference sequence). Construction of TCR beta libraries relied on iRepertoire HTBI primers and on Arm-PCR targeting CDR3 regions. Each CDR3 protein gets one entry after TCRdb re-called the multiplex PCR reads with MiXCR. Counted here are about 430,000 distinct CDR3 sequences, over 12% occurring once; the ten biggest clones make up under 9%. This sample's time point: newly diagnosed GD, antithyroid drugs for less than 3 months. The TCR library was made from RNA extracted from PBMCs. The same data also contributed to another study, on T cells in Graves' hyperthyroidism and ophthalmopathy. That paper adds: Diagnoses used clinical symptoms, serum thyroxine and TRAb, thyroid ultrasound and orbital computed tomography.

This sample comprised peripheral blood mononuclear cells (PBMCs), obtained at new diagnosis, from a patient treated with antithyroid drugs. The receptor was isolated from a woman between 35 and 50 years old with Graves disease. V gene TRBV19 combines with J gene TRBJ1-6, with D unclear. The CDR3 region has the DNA TGTGCCAGTAGTAACGCCTACACCTTATCCTATAATTCACCCCTCCACTTT. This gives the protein CASSNAYTLSYNSPLHF.